This passage covers 27 T cell receptor beta chains from one sample sequenced in a study of spatial heterogeneity in lung cancer. General study points: Expanded alpha and beta TCR counts within tumors tracked tumor mutation counts.

TCRdb independently ran MiXCR on the 5' RACE reads; one entry per CDR3 protein. The repertoire includes 20,000 to 25,000 distinct CDR3 sequences, under 9% of them detected once, and approximately 7.5% sits in the top ten. These receptors have no known antigen. Time point reported: sample taken at primary tumor resection. The sample in question was lung tumor tissue, obtained at surgery. These receptors all stem from a male donor with early-stage non-small cell lung cancer.

This clonotype was seen a handful of times. The CDR3 region has the DNA TGTGCCAGCAGTCCTAGACTCGGGGGGGCGAGAGAGACCCAGTACTTC. Protein product: CASSPRLGGARETQYF. The V gene is TRBV6-5, the J gene TRBJ2-5; 8 bases agree with TRBD2. V gave up 5 bases and J gave up 4 bases; unmatched junction bases: 12. The germline V gene encodes CDR1 MNHEY and CDR2 SVGAGI. The CDR3 extends over 16 amino acids.

With respect to this clonotype: A read error may explain this, as a much larger clone is one base away. This sequence joins TRBV11-2 and TRBJ2-1; D perhaps matches TRBD2 (6 bases). Germline CDR1 is SGHAT and CDR2 is FQNNGV. The CDR3 contains 16 residues. Trimming took 5 bases from V and 2 from J, leaving 16 bases between them. CDR3 protein: CASSQEGNQTYNEQFF. CDR3 DNA: TGTGCCAGCAGCCAGGAGGGTAACCAAACCTACAATGAGCAGTTCTTC.

In this sample, this clonotype turned up many times. J is TRBJ2-2 and V is TRBV29-1, with D maybe TRBD1 (6 bases). This CDR3 has 15 amino acids. Trimming shortened V by 4 bases and J by 5 bases, and 17 bases separated the two germline ends. The V gene's germline CDR1 is SQVTM and CDR2 ANQGSEA. The CDR3: CSVAGTQGRTGELFF. Here the CDR3 DNA reads TGCAGCGTTGCGGGCACCCAGGGGAGAACCGGGGAGCTGTTTTTT.

This clonotype was seen many times. The V gene is TRBV6-5, the J gene TRBJ1-4; weak D call: TRBD1 (6 bases). CDR1 and CDR2 (germline): MNHEY, SVGAGI. V lost 0 bases and J lost 8, with 10 bases in between. CDR3 length: 14 amino acids. This CDR3 reads CASSYSGTREKLFF. In nucleotides, the CDR3 is TGTGCCAGCAGTTACTCGGGGACACGAGAAAAACTGTTTTTT.

This clonotype was counted many times. The chain recombines TRBV7-9 with TRBJ2-7; D unclear. V lost 3 bases and J lost 3, with 6 bases in between. This CDR3 is 12 amino acids long. Per germline, CDR1 SEHNR and CDR2 FQNEAQ (reference sequence). The CDR3 sequence is CASSLSHYEQYF. The CDR3 bases are TGTGCCAGCAGCTTGAGCCACTACGAGCAGTACTTC.

This clonotype was seen more than once but under ten times. The gene calls are TRBV10-3 and TRBJ2-5; a possible D gene is TRBD2 (6 bases). Trimming removed 3 bases from V and 4 bases from J, with 12 bases in between. Germline V gene sequence: CDR1 ENHRY, CDR2 SYGVKD. This CDR3 is 14 amino acids long. The CDR3 DNA reads as TGTGCCATCAGTGACCCCACCGGGGGAGAGACCCAGTACTTC. Translating it yields CAISDPTGGETQYF.

This clonotype was counted a few times. The rearrangement joins TRBV21-1 to TRBJ1-1; the table's TRBD1 call for D was not verified on the DNA. TRBV21-1 is reported as a pseudogene. CDR3 length equals 15 residues. CDR3 in DNA: TGTGCCAGCGACTACCCGACAGGGGAGAAGACTGAAGCTTTCTTT. Protein sequence: CASDYPTGEKTEAFF.

This clonotype was detected many times. The chain joins TRBV5-4 to TRBJ1-6; tentative D call: TRBD1 (5 bases). The CDR3 loop spans 14 amino acids. The germline V and J ends were trimmed by 4 bases and 7 bases, with 12 bases remaining between them. Looked up from germline, CDR1 is SGHNT and CDR2 is YYREEE (reference sequence). CDR3 in DNA: TGTGCCAGCAGCGTGGGACGGGAAAATTCACCCCTCCACTTT. Its protein product is CASSVGRENSPLHF.

In its sample, this clonotype was seen a few times. The chain carries TRBV12-3 or TRBV12-4 and TRBJ1-1; D call uncertain. V dropped 2 bases and J dropped 5 bases, with 6 bases sitting between them. CDR3 size: 12 residues. CDR3 DNA: TGTGCCAGCAGTTTATTCTGGACTGAAGCTTTCTTT. It codes for CASSLFWTEAFF.

In this sample, this clonotype turned up many times. The chain couples TRBV12-3 or TRBV12-4 to TRBJ2-2; unclear D gene. The CDR3 is 12 residues long. The V end was cut by 3 bases, the J end by 4 bases, with 3 bases between. The CDR3 reads CASSFVTGELFF. The CDR3 bases are TGTGCCAGCAGTTTTGTCACCGGGGAGCTGTTTTTT.

This clonotype was seen many times. The chain uses TRBV4-3 and TRBJ1-2, with no clear D. This CDR3 region has 14 residues. The V end was cut by 4 bases, the J end by 4 bases, with 13 bases between. From germline, CDR1 is LGHNA and CDR2 YSLEER. The CDR3 DNA sequence: TGCGCCAGCAGCCCCCATTCGGTAGGCTATGGCTACACCTTC. It is translated as CASSPHSVGYGYTF.

In its sample, this clonotype was seen many times. The chain employs TRBV10-3 and TRBJ2-7, with TRBD1 matching over 7 bases. Trimming cost V 0 bases and J 0 bases; bases outside gene matches: 5. The CDR3 sequence is 16 residues long. Germline lookup yields CDR1 ENHRY and CDR2 SYGVKD. The CDR3: CAISESGGQVSYEQYF. Written as DNA, the CDR3 is TGTGCCATCAGTGAGTCAGGTGGACAGGTCTCCTACGAGCAGTACTTC.

This clonotype was detected many times. The J gene is TRBJ1-1, the V gene TRBV7-2; D ambiguous. This CDR3 has 13 residues. Trimming stripped 2 bases from V and 5 bases from J, with 9 bases between. Germline values: CDR1 SGHTA, CDR2 FQGNSA. CDR3 sequence reads: CASSLLGRTEAFF. CDR3 coding DNA: TGTGCCAGCAGCTTATTAGGTAGGACTGAAGCTTTCTTT.

This clonotype was counted at least ten times. J is TRBJ2-5 and V is TRBV29-1; no reliable D call. V lost 3 bases, J lost 7 bases, and 18 bases lay in between. The length of the CDR3 is 14 residues. CDR1 is SQVTM, CDR2 ANQGSEA, per germline. The CDR3 nucleotides are TGCAGCGTTGACCGCGTGTCCAACGATGGGACCCAGTACTTC. This encodes CSVDRVSNDGTQYF.

This clonotype was counted only a few times. The chain carries TRBV2 and TRBJ2-3; possible D gene TRBD2, 5 bases. The germline V gene has CDR1 SNHLY and CDR2 FYNNEI. This CDR3 comprises 14 residues. Trimming pared 5 bases from V and 6 bases from J, leaving 15 bases between. CDR3 sequence: CASSREFTRDTQYF. The CDR3 nucleotides read TGTGCCAGCAGTAGGGAATTCACTAGGGATACGCAGTATTTT.

The chain carries TRBV6-5 and TRBJ1-6, with TRBD1 identical over 7 bases. This CDR3 contains 16 residues. J was trimmed by 3 bases and V by 4 bases; bases with no gene match: 6. Germline V lookup: CDR1 MNHEY, CDR2 SVGAGI. The CDR3, as DNA: TGTGCCAGCAGTTCCGGGACAGTGCGCTATAATTCACCCCTCCACTTT. This gives the protein CASSSGTVRYNSPLHF.

Concerning this clonotype itself: A single base separates this from a much larger clone, so it may be a read error. V usage is TRBV6-5 and J usage is TRBJ2-1; TRBD2 aligns across 7 bases. The germline V gene encodes CDR1 MNHEY and CDR2 SVGAGI. CDR3 length: 13 residues. CDR3 nucleotides: TGTGCCAACAGTTACCTAGCGGACAATGAGCAGTTCTTC. This gives the protein CANSYLADNEQFF.

This clonotype was seen repeatedly, ten times or more. The rearrangement links TRBV7-9 to TRBJ2-3; D is ambiguous. The CDR3 is 14 amino acids. Germline lookup yields CDR1 SEHNR and CDR2 FQNEAQ (reference sequence). Trimming cost V 5 bases and J 0 bases, with 9 bases left between them. Written as DNA, the CDR3 is TGTGCCAGCAGCCCCCTCGTTAGCACAGATACGCAGTATTTT. It encodes CASSPLVSTDTQYF.

The chain links TRBV20-1 to TRBJ1-6; 9 positions agree with TRBD1. Germline V gives CDR1 DFQATT, CDR2 SNEGSKA (reference sequence). The V and J ends lost 3 bases and 9 bases, in that order; junction bases with no gene match: 6. The CDR3 totals 14 residues. Written as DNA, the CDR3 is TGCAGTGCTAGTATTACAGGGGGCATTTCACCCCTCCACTTT. Amino acids: CSASITGGISPLHF.

The chain links TRBV2 to TRBJ1-5; D might be TRBD1 (5 bases). V was clipped by 6 bases and J by 1 base, with 10 bases between them. The germline CDR1 and CDR2 sequences are SNHLY and FYNNEI. This CDR3 spans 14 amino acids. In DNA form, the CDR3 reads TGTGCCAGCAGGGGAGACAGCAGCAATCAGCCCCAGCATTTT. It yields the protein CASRGDSSNQPQHF.

The CDR3 coding sequence is TGTGCCAGCAGCTCTAGGACACTGAACACTGAAGCTTTCTTT. This translates into CASSSRTLNTEAFF. The chain links TRBV5-4 to TRBJ1-1; D may be TRBD1 (5 bases). Germline V gene lookup returns CDR1 SGHNT and CDR2 YYREEE (reference sequence). This CDR3 region has 14 residues. V was pared by 3 bases and J by 0 bases, with 9 bases between.

This clonotype came up many times. The V gene is TRBV27, the J gene TRBJ2-3; D not resolved. Per the germline V gene, CDR1 is MNHEY and CDR2 is SMNVEV (reference sequence). CDR3 size: 13 residues. V gave up 6 bases and J gave up 1 base, with 8 bases separating them. The CDR3 is CASRHQRTDTQYF. The DNA for the CDR3 is TGTGCCAGCAGGCACCAACGCACAGATACGCAGTATTTT.

The V gene is TRBV20-1, the J gene TRBJ2-7; the match to TRBD2 covers 12 bases. Germline V lookup: CDR1 DFQATT, CDR2 SNEGSKA (reference sequence). The CDR3 runs to 16 residues. V lost 4 bases to trimming and J lost 2 bases; unmatched junction nucleotides: 9. This CDR3 reads CSAKRASGRETYEQYF. CDR3 coding DNA: TGCAGTGCTAAGAGGGCTAGCGGGAGGGAGACCTACGAGCAGTACTTC.

This clonotype was seen repeatedly, ten times or more. The V and J genes are TRBV28 and TRBJ1-3; D possibly corresponds to TRBD1 (5 bases). Trimming stripped 6 bases from V and 3 bases from J, with 24 bases between. Per germline, CDR1 MDHEN and CDR2 SYDVKM. The CDR3 consists of 18 residues. The CDR3 DNA follows: TGTGCCAGCAGAAACCCCACTATTACAGGACCGAATGGAAACACCATATATTTT. This codes for CASRNPTITGPNGNTIYF. The full variable domain, in which reference TRBV28 and TRBJ1-3 provide the parts outside the CDR3, is DVKVTQSSRYLVKRTGEKVFLECVQDMDHENMFWYRQDPGLGLRLIYFSYDVKMKEKGDIPEGYSVSREKKERFSLILESASTNQTSMYLCASRNPTITGPNGNTIYFGEGSWLTVV.

This clonotype was seen repeatedly, ten times or more. The chain has TRBV4-2 and TRBJ2-1; no firm D call. The CDR3 loop spans 12 amino acids. The V and J ends lost 1 base and 6 bases respectively, with 4 bases between them. Germline V lookup: CDR1 LGHNA, CDR2 YNFKEQ. The CDR3 DNA reads TGTGCCAGCAGCCAAGTCGTCAATGAGCAGTTCTTC. This gives the protein CASSQVVNEQFF.

Ten or more counts support this clonotype. J is TRBJ1-5 and V is TRBV20-1; no clear D gene. V was cut by 3 bases and J by 5 bases, with 11 bases left in between. The CDR3 has 13 residues. Germline CDR1 is DFQATT and CDR2 is SNEGSKA (reference sequence). CDR3 sequence: CSARVTPDQPQHF. For the CDR3, the DNA is TGCAGTGCTAGGGTGACTCCCGATCAGCCCCAGCATTTT.

J is TRBJ1-1 and V is TRBV9; unclear D gene. From germline, CDR1 is SGDLS and CDR2 YYNGEE. This CDR3 has 14 residues. V gave up 0 bases and J gave up 5 bases, with 11 bases separating them. The CDR3 is CASSVGDIRTEAFF. CDR3 DNA: TGTGCCAGCAGCGTAGGAGACATAAGGACTGAAGCTTTCTTT.